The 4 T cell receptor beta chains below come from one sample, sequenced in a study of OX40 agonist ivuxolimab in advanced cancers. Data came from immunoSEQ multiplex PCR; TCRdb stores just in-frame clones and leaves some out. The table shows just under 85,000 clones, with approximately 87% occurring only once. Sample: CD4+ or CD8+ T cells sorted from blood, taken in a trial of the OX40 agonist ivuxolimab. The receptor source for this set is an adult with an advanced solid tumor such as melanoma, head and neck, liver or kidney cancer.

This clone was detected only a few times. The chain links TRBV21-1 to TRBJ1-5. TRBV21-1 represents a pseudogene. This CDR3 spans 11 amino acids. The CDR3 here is CASSPSGPQHF. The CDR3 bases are TGTGCCAGCAGCCCCTCGGGGCCCCAGCATTTT.

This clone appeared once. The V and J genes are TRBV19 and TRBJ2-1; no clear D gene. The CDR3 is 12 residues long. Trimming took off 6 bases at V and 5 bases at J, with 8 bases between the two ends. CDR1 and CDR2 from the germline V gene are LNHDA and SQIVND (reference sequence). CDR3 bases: TGTGCCAGTAGGGGCCCCAACAATGAGCAGTTCTTC. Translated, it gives CASRGPNNEQFF. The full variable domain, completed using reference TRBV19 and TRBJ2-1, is DGGITQSPKYLFRKEGQNVTLSCEQNLNHDAMYWYRQDPGQGLRLIYYSQIVNDFQKGDIAEGYSVSREKKESFPLTVTSAQKNPTAFYLCASRGPNNEQFFGPGTRLTVL.

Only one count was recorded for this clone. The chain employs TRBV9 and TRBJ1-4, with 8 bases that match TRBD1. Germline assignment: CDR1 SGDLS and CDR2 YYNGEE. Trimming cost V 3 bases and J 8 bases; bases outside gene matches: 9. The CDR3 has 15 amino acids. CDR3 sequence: CASSARTGRGEKLFF. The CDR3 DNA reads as TGTGCCAGCAGCGCCCGGACAGGGCGTGGAGAAAAACTGTTTTTT.

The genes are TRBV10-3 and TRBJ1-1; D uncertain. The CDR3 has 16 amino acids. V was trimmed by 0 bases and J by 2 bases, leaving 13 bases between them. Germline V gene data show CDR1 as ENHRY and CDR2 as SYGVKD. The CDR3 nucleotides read TGTGCCATCAGTGAGTCACTGACGGCACCAAACACTGAAGCTTTCTTT. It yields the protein CAISESLTAPNTEAFF.